Only a few counts were recorded for the clone carrying this T cell receptor beta chain. Its target is unknown. The entry originates in a study of radiotherapy plus CTLA-4 blockade in lung cancer. Study-wide results and limits: In blood, early T cell clone dynamics reportedly predicted response best, together with interferon-beta.

The protocol was immunoSEQ multiplex PCR, while the TCRdb copy is restricted to in-frame clones and leaves out a portion. The sample records roughly 90,000 clones, 60% to 80% being singletons. This clonotype was obtained from a human donor with non-small cell lung cancer that progressed on radiotherapy plus ipilimumab. Sequencing was performed on peripheral blood, taken from a patient treated with radiotherapy plus ipilimumab.

The CDR3 bases are TGTGCCAGCAGCACATCGGACAGAAACAATGAGCAGTTCTTC. Its protein product is CASSTSDRNNEQFF. This sequence joins TRBV7-2 and TRBJ2-1, with D tentatively TRBD1 (6 bases). Per germline, CDR1 SGHTA and CDR2 FQGNSA. CDR3 length: 14 amino acids. Trimming left V 5 bases short and J 5 bases short, with 13 bases between.